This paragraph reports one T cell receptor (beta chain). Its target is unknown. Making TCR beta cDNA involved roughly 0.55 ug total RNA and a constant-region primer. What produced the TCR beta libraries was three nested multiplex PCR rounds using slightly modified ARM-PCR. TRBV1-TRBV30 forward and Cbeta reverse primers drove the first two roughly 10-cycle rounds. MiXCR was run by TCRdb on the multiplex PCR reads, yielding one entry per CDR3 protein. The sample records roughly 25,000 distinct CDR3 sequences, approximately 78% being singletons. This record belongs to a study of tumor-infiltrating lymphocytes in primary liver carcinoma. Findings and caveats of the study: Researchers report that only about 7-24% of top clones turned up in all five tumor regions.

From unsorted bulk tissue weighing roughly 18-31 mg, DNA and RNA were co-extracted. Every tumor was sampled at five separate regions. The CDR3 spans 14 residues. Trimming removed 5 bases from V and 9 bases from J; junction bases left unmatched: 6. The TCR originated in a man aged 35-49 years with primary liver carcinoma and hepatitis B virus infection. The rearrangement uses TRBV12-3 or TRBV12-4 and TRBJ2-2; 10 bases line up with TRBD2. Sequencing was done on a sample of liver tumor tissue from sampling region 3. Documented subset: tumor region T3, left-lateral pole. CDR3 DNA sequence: TGTGCCAGCAGTCTGCTAGCGGGAGCCAGGGAGCTGTTTTTT. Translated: CASSLLAGARELFF.